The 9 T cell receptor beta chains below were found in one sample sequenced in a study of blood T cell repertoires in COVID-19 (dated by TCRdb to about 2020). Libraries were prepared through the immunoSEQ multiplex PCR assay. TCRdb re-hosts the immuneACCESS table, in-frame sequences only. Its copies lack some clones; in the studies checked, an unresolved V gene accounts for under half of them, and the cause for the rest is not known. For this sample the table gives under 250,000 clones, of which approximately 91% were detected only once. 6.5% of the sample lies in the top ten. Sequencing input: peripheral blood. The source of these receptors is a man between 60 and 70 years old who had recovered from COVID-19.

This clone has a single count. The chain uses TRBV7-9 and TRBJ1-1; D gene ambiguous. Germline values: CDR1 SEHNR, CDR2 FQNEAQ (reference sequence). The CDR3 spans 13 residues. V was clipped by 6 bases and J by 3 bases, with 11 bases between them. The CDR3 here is CASSDRGDTEAFF. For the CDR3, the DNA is TGTGCCAGCAGTGACCGGGGAGACACTGAAGCTTTCTTT.

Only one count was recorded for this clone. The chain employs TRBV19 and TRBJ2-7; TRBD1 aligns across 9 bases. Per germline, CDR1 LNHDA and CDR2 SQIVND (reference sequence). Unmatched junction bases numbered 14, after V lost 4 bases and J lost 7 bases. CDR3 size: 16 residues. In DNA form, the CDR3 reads TGTGCCAGTAGTACCGACCCGGGACAGGGAGGCCGGGAGCAGTACTTC. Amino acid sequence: CASSTDPGQGGREQYF.

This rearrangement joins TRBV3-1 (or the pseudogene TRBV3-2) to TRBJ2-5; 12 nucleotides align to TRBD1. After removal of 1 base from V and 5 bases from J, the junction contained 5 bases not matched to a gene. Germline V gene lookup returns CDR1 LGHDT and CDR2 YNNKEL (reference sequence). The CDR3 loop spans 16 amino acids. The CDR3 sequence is CASSQVQGTGGETQYF. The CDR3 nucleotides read TGTGCCAGCAGCCAAGTCCAAGGGACAGGGGGCGAGACCCAGTACTTC.

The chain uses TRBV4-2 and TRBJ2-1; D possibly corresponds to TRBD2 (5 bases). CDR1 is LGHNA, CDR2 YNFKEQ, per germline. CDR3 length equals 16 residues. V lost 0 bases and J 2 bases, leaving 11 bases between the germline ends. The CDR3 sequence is CASSQEGTGTYNEQFF. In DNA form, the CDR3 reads TGTGCCAGCAGCCAAGAAGGAACGGGAACCTACAATGAGCAGTTCTTC.

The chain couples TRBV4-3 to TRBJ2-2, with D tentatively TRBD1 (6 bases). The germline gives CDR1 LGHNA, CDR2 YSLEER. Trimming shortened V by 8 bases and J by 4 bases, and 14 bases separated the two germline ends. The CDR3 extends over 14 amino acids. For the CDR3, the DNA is TGCGCCAGCGGGGGCCGGGTGGCCACCGGGGAGCTGTTTTTT. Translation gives CASGGRVATGELFF.

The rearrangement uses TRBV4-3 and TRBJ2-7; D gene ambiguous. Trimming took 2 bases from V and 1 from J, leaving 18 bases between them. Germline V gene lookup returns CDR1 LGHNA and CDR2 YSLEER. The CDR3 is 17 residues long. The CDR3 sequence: CASSQTRVGSRSYEQYF. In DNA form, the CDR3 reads TGCGCCAGCAGCCAAACTCGTGTGGGCAGCCGTTCCTACGAGCAGTACTTC.

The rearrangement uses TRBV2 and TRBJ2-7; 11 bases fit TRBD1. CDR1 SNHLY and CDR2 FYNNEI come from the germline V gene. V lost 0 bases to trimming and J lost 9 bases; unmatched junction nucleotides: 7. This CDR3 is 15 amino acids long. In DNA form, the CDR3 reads TGTGCCAGCAGTGAAGCTATGGGACAGGGGGTTGGGCAGTACTTC. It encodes CASSEAMGQGVGQYF.

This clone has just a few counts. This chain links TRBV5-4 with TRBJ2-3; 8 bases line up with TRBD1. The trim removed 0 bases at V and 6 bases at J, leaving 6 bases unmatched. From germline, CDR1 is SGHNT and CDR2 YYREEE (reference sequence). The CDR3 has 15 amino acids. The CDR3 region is CASSLAAGGSDTQYF. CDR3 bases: TGTGCCAGCAGCTTGGCGGCAGGGGGCTCGGATACGCAGTATTTT.

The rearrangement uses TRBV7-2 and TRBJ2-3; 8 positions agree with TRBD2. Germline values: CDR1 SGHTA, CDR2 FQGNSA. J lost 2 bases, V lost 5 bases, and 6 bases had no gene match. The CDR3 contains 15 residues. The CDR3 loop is CASSTSAGVTDTQYF. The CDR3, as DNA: TGTGCCAGCAGCACTTCAGCGGGAGTCACAGATACGCAGTATTTT. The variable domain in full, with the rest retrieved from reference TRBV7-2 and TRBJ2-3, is GAGVSQSPSNKVTEKGKDVELRCDPISGHTALYWYRQSLGQGLEFLIYFQGNSAPDKSGLPSDRFSAERTGGSVSTLTIQRTQQEDSAVYLCASSTSAGVTDTQYFGPGTRLTVL.